This T cell receptor (beta chain) was identified in a study of graft-versus-host responses after intestinal transplantation. At the level of the study: Recipients were given multivisceral, liver-intestinal, or isolated intestinal transplants. Anti-thymocyte globulin induction preceded about 3 years of tacrolimus and steroid maintenance in all recipients.

V dropped 1 base and J dropped 0 bases, with 16 bases sitting between them. The CDR3 sequence is 18 residues long. CDR1 is GTSNPN, CDR2 SVGIG, per germline (reference sequence). Study-wide results and caveats: Early post-transplant HvG declines tracked with peak circulating GvH clone levels. Across patients carrying graft-donor T cell macrochimerism, allografts held high graft-versus-host to host-versus-graft clonal ratios.

Comments on this clone: Its antigen is unidentified.

TCRdb's copy holds only in-frame clones and misses some; the assay was immunoSEQ multiplex PCR. The profile covers approximately 18,000 clones, with roughly 86% appearing a single time and approximately 9% taken by the ten largest. This chain uses TRBV30 with TRBJ1-6; D is undetermined. Sample: PBMCs, taken approximately 33 weeks after intestinal transplant. The sequence was collected from a human patient who received an intestinal transplant, so some T cells may come from the graft donor. The DNA for the CDR3 is TGTGCCTGGAGTGCCATGGACTCCATGAGCTCCTATAATTCACCCCTCCACTTT. It codes for CAWSAMDSMSSYNSPLHF.